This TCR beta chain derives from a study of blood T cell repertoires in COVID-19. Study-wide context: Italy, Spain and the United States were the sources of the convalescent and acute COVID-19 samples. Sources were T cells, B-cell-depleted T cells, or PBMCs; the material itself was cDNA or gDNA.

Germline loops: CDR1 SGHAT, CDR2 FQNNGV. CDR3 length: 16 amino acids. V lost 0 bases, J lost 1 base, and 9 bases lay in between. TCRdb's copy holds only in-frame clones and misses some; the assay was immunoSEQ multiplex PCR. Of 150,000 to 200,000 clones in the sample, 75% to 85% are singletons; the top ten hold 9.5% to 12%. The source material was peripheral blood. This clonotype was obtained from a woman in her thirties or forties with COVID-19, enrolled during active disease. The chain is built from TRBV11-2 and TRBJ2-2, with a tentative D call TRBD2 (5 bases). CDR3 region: CASSLDPRGNTGELFF. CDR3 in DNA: TGTGCCAGCAGCTTAGATCCCCGGGGGAACACCGGGGAGCTGTTTTTT.